A selection of T cell receptor beta chains follows, all from one sample in a study of shared clonotypes between healthy human individuals. Sequencing was performed with immunoSEQ multiplex PCR; in TCRdb, only in-frame clones are kept and a portion is missing. The data contain 2,500,000 or so clones, just under 95% of them singletons. The sample was naive CD4+ T cells from PBMCs. All receptors derive from a man in his late teens or twenties in good health. Some clones in this sample may be carry-over from other donors' samples. Each CDR3 is given with its conserved first and last residue. The D gene is left open where the match is weak. The size of a clone is reported for some rows only, either as once, few or many, or as a class for expanded clones.

CDR3 DNA	CDR3 protein	D gene	clone size	V gene	J gene
TGTGCCAGCACCCCTGGGGTAGGCGACTATGGCTACACCTTC	CASTPGVGDYGYTF	.	.	TRBV7-3	TRBJ1-2
TGTGCCACCAGCCAGGGGCCGGGGCGGCCCCAGCATTTT	CATSQGPGRPQHF	.	.	TRBV15	TRBJ1-5
TGTGCCAGCAGCCAAGAAACCTCATCCAGCTCCTACAATGAGCAGTTCTTC	CASSQETSSSSYNEQFF	.	.	TRBV4-2	TRBJ2-1
TGTGCCAGCAGCTTGCGATTAGCGGACCCAGATACGCAGTATTTT	CASSLRLADPDTQYF	.	.	TRBV5-8	TRBJ2-3
TGTGCCAGCAGCCCCCCTTCTCTACTAGCGCACGCCGGAGAGCAGTACTTC	CASSPPSLLAHAGEQYF	TRBD2	few	TRBV4-2	TRBJ2-5
TGTGCCAGCAGCTTAGGGGCCGTGACAGTCGGTGGCTATGGCTACACCTTC	CASSLGAVTVGGYGYTF	.	.	TRBV5-6	TRBJ1-2
TGCGCCAGCAGCTTAAGAATTAGCACAGATACGCAGTATTTT	CASSLRISTDTQYF	.	.	TRBV5-1	TRBJ2-3
TGTGCCACAAGGGGGCATACAAATCAGCCCCAGCATTTT	CATRGHTNQPQHF	TRBD1	.	TRBV6-5	TRBJ1-5
TGTGCCAGCAGTGAAAATGAGGGGGTGGATGGCTACACCTTC	CASSENEGVDGYTF	.	.	TRBV6-1	TRBJ1-2
TGTGCCAGCAGCTTAAATCAGGGGGCATACACCGGGGAGCTGTTTTTT	CASSLNQGAYTGELFF	TRBD1	.	TRBV11-3	TRBJ2-2
TGTGCCAGCAGGACGGGGACACTCCAAGAGACCCAGTACTTC	CASRTGTLQETQYF	.	.	TRBV6-6	TRBJ2-5
TGTGCCAGTAGTCCCCTGGGACAGACCTACGAGCAGTACTTC	CASSPLGQTYEQYF	TRBD1	.	TRBV19	TRBJ2-7
TGCGCCAGCAGAGTGTCCGGGGGCGCAGAGACCCAGTACTTC	CASRVSGGAETQYF	.	.	TRBV5-1	TRBJ2-5
TGTGCCAGCAGCAACGGACTAGCGGGAGGTCGCCGGGAGCTGTTTTTT	CASSNGLAGGRRELFF	TRBD2	.	TRBV5-4	TRBJ2-2
TGCGCCAGCAGCCCACGCGGTGCAACTAATGAAAAACTGTTTTTT	CASSPRGATNEKLFF	.	.	TRBV4-1	TRBJ1-4
TGCGCCAGCAGCTTGGAGGGGATCGCCTCCTACGAGCAGTACTTC	CASSLEGIASYEQYF	.	.	TRBV5-1	TRBJ2-7
TGTGCCTGGAGTGGTCCCAGTTCTGGGGCCAACGTCCTGACTTTC	CAWSGPSSGANVLTF	.	.	TRBV30	TRBJ2-6
TGTGCCATCAGGATAACAGGGGTAAACTATGGCTACACCTTC	CAIRITGVNYGYTF	TRBD1	.	TRBV10-3	TRBJ1-2
TGTGCCAGCAGTTCCCGGGACAGGGGTTACGAGCAGTACTTC	CASSSRDRGYEQYF	TRBD1	.	TRBV28	TRBJ2-7
TGTGCCAGCAGTGGGCGGGACAGGTTCTACGAGCAGTACTTC	CASSGRDRFYEQYF	TRBD1	.	TRBV6-1	TRBJ2-7
TGTGCCTGGAGTGCTCGGGACTCCCGCCGGCAGACCCAGTACTTC	CAWSARDSRRQTQYF	.	once	TRBV30	TRBJ2-5
TGCGCCAGCAGCTTGGGGGCTAGCGGTAGCACAGATACGCAGTATTTT	CASSLGASGSTDTQYF	TRBD2	.	TRBV5-1	TRBJ2-3
TGTGCCAGCTCACCAGTCTTCCGGGAGATCTCTGGGGCCAACGTCCTGACTTTC	CASSPVFREISGANVLTF	.	.	TRBV18	TRBJ2-6
TGCAGCGTTGGTAGTGTACAGGGGGCAGGTGGAAACACCATATATTTT	CSVGSVQGAGGNTIYF	TRBD1	once	TRBV29-1	TRBJ1-3
TGTGCCAGCAGTAACGGTCCGGGACAGGGGTTTGAAAAACTGTTTTTT	CASSNGPGQGFEKLFF	TRBD1	.	TRBV2	TRBJ1-4
TGTGCCAGCAGTGACACAGGGGGACGCGGCTACACCTTC	CASSDTGGRGYTF	TRBD1	.	TRBV6-5	TRBJ1-2
TGTGCCAGCAGCCCAGGGATGGCGGGAGGTTCTTACGAGCAGTACTTC	CASSPGMAGGSYEQYF	TRBD2	.	TRBV4-2	TRBJ2-7
TGTGCCAGCAGCGAGGGACTAGCGGAATACGAGCAGTACTTC	CASSEGLAEYEQYF	TRBD2	.	TRBV5-6	TRBJ2-7
TGTGCCAGCTCACCACAGGGATCCAGCTATGGCTACACCTTC	CASSPQGSSYGYTF	.	.	TRBV18	TRBJ1-2
TGTGCCTGGAATCGGGGGACGAGTGGAAACACCATATATTTT	CAWNRGTSGNTIYF	.	.	TRBV30	TRBJ1-3
TGCGCCAGCAGCCAAGATGATAGAAGTGGCGGGCCGAACACCGGGGAGCTGTTTTTT	CASSQDDRSGGPNTGELFF	.	.	TRBV4-1	TRBJ2-2
TGTGCCAGCAGTTTAGAACGTCTGAACACTGAAGCTTTCTTT	CASSLERLNTEAFF	.	.	TRBV27	TRBJ1-1
TGTGCCAGCAGCTTGGAATTAGCGGGAGGCTCCTACGAGCAGTACTTC	CASSLELAGGSYEQYF	TRBD2	.	TRBV5-5	TRBJ2-7
TGTGCCAGCAGCACCCGTAAGGGCGGCACAGATACGCAGTATTTT	CASSTRKGGTDTQYF	.	.	TRBV13	TRBJ2-3
TGCAGCGTTGTGGGCGGGGGGCGACCCTACGAGCAGTACTTC	CSVVGGGRPYEQYF	TRBD2	.	TRBV29-1	TRBJ2-7
TGTGCCAGTACGAAGCGGGAGAACACCGGGGAGCTGTTTTTT	CASTKRENTGELFF	TRBD2	.	TRBV19	TRBJ2-2
TGTGCCAGCAGCGTAGTGGGTGGGTACGAACAGGAAGCTTTCTTT	CASSVVGGYEQEAFF	.	.	TRBV9	TRBJ1-1
TGTGCCAGCAGGCTAGGGGGCCACGATGAGCAGTTCTTC	CASRLGGHDEQFF	TRBD1	.	TRBV6-1	TRBJ2-1
TGCAGCGTTGAGCAGGGGGCTCAAGAGACCCAGTACTTC	CSVEQGAQETQYF	TRBD1	.	TRBV29-1	TRBJ2-5
TGTGCCAGCAGTGAAGCAGGGGTTGTATTTGAAGCTTTCTTT	CASSEAGVVFEAFF	.	.	TRBV6-1	TRBJ1-1
TGTGCCAGCAGCGCCCACCTGACTAGTTGGAACATTCAGTACTTC	CASSAHLTSWNIQYF	.	.	TRBV7-2	TRBJ2-4
TGTGCCAGCAGTCAAGCCGGGACCCACTCCTACGAGCAGTACTTC	CASSQAGTHSYEQYF	.	.	TRBV11-2	TRBJ2-7
TGTGCCAGCAGTTACCAGACAGGAAACTATGGCTACACCTTC	CASSYQTGNYGYTF	.	.	TRBV6-6	TRBJ1-2
TGTGCCAGCAGCTTAGAAGGAGTTAACGGGGCCAACGTCCTGACTTTC	CASSLEGVNGANVLTF	.	.	TRBV7-6	TRBJ2-6
TGCAGCGTCTGGGGACAGGCGTACTACAATGAGCAGTTCTTC	CSVWGQAYYNEQFF	TRBD1	.	TRBV29-1	TRBJ2-1
TGTGCCAGCTCACTCGGGGACTCTAACTATGGCTACACCTTC	CASSLGDSNYGYTF	.	.	TRBV18	TRBJ1-2
TGTGCCAGTAGCAACGCCTACCCGGGGGGCCCTAATGAAAAACTGTTTTTT	CASSNAYPGGPNEKLFF	.	.	TRBV19	TRBJ1-4
TGTGCCAGTAGTACCACCGGGACAGGCTACGAGCAGTACTTC	CASSTTGTGYEQYF	TRBD1	.	TRBV19	TRBJ2-7
TGTGCCAGCAGTAAACAGCCCTCACTAACGGGAAGGAAGTACTTC	CASSKQPSLTGRKYF	.	.	TRBV6-5	TRBJ2-4
TGTGCCAGCAGCCCCCTAAGTGGTCTAGCAATGAATGAGCAGTTCTTC	CASSPLSGLAMNEQFF	.	.	TRBV7-9	TRBJ2-1
TGTGCCAGCAGCTTAGCGCCTGGGCCCTACTACGAGCAGTACTTC	CASSLAPGPYYEQYF	.	.	TRBV11-1	TRBJ2-7
TGTGCCAGCAGTGAGTGGACGAAACACACCTTC	CASSEWTKHTF	.	.	TRBV6-1	TRBJ1-2
TGTGCCAGCGGAACAGGGTTCACTGAAGCTTTCTTT	CASGTGFTEAFF	.	.	TRBV2	TRBJ1-1
TGTGCCACCAGCAGAGAGCTTGACAGAGTTGGGCAGTTCTTC	CATSRELDRVGQFF	.	.	TRBV15	TRBJ2-1